Below, one T cell receptor beta chain is given with its context. Its antigen remains unidentified. The germline CDR1 and CDR2 sequences are SEHNR and FQNEAQ (reference sequence). The J segment lost 6 bases and the V segment lost 5 bases, leaving 10 bases of the junction unmatched. This CDR3 region has 15 residues. These data belong to a study of T cell responses to AZD1222 COVID-19 vaccine. General study findings and limits: AZD1222 recipients seropositive at baseline numbered only six or seven. Spike was spanned by vaccine-associated CD4 TCRs, with dominance at 160-218 and 743-854. Donors were chiefly white British, with a greater number of females, and clonal diversity was perhaps underestimated. Unmutated regions of variants are reportedly targeted by nearly half of spike-specific TCRs.

Profiled with immunoSEQ multiplex PCR; TCRdb holds only in-frame clones, not every one. The sample lists more than 150,000 clones, about 87% occurring once. The sequence derives from an adult in good health. The sequenced sample was peripheral blood, obtained on day 0 of AZD1222 vaccination. V gene TRBV7-9 combines with J gene TRBJ1-5, with 7 bases aligning to TRBD1. CDR3 region: CASSPGGVWGQPQHF. CDR3 in DNA: TGTGCCAGCAGCCCAGGGGGAGTTTGGGGTCAGCCCCAGCATTTT.